The clone carrying this T cell receptor beta chain was observed many times. The antigen is unknown. The ends lost 1 base at V and 3 bases at J; junction bases unmatched: 3. Germline CDR1 is SQVTM and CDR2 is ANQGSEA. This CDR3 has 14 amino acids. This entry is derived from a study of identical twins. Study-wide points: Abundant beta clonotypes from cord blood bore fewer insertions; memory repertoires lacked this pattern. Where beta out-of-frame sequences were concerned, excess twin sharing was weaker. Researchers reported excess low generation probability among twin-shared out-of-frame alpha sequences.

Template switching added a universal primer binding site, and final cDNA carried unique molecular identifiers. MiXCR was run by TCRdb on the 5' RACE reads, yielding one entry per CDR3 protein. The sample has 150,000 or so distinct CDR3 sequences; approximately 3.5% are singletons. The sequencing sample was made of memory T cells sorted from blood. The chain has TRBV29-1 and TRBJ2-1, with 7 bases that match TRBD2. The clonotype originates from a man aged 18 to 29 in good health. In nucleotides, the CDR3 is TGCAGCGTTGAAGCGGGAGGACTCTACAATGAGCAGTTCTTC. Its translation: CSVEAGGLYNEQFF.